This T cell receptor (beta chain) was documented in a study of shared clonotypes between healthy human individuals (dated by TCRdb to 2020 to 2022). For the study in its entirety: Three men and a couple of women, aged 18 to 49 years, made up the cohort. For each donor, CD4 naive and CD4 memory were each run on three plates, CD8 naive on two plates, and CD8 memory on one plate. The study deeply sequenced blood TCR repertoires of about 5 healthy adults to estimate repertoire size and the extent of clonotype sharing between individuals. To increase sequencing depth and limit assay-specific biases, different laboratories used diverse techniques to prepare libraries and sequence TCR repertoires. Per donor, leukapheresis produced somewhere between about 0.9 and 9.5 billion PBMCs.

The paper as a whole reports these results and caveats: Sharing across a few donors was observed for approximately 5% of naive CD4, over 3% of naive CD8, 2% to 2.5% of memory CD4, and about 0.39% of memory CD8 clonotypes. Compared with non-shared clonotypes, clonotypes shared by all four sorted-subset donors had higher generation probabilities. The small number of donors limited the genetic and exposure-history diversity represented. Naive subsets generally had larger estimated clonotype richness than memory subsets did. Pairwise subsampling led to the expectation that sequencing depth would affect the degree of clonotype sharing among donors. Incomplete sequencing was indicated by rarefaction of sorted-subset datasets, despite the large sequencing depth. Sampling was restricted to blood, and TCR repertoires in tissue are likely to differ from TCR repertoires in blood.

TCR CDR3 regions were amplified from genomic DNA by multiplex PCR using the deep immunoSEQ assay. Extracted genomic DNA from each cell subset was distributed evenly across all wells of several immunoSEQ 96-well plates, and each plate was treated as a replicate. Each replicate PCR for sorted subsets received roughly 0.2 ug genomic DNA, equal to roughly 30,000 T cell genomes. Purified libraries were measured with a Qubit 3.0 fluorometer, size-checked on a Bioanalyzer 2100, and measured again with the KAPA Library Quantification kit. A separate single-read 150-cycle Illumina NextSeq 550 flow cell was used to sequence each immunoSEQ 96-well plate. In the original analysis: The immunoSEQ output contained only junctional sequences without quality scores, so filtering could not match that applied to full-length reads. Sequences were annotated with PyIR, a Python wrapper for IgBLAST v1.9, using IMGT germline references to assign V/J genes and CDR3. Any read was removed if the V/J assignment was weak (E-value above 1e-6), the CDR3 was missing, or the read contained stop codons, out-of-frame junctions, or ambiguous translated residues. V3J clonotypes were defined by identical inferred V gene, J gene, and CDR3 amino acid sequence. The percentage overlap between two repertoires was calculated by dividing the number of shared unique clonotypes by the size of the smaller repertoire. Richness of each repertoire was evaluated using RTK rarefaction, the Chao1 estimator, and Recon v2.1 estimates of unobserved clonotypes. Generation probabilities were computed with OLGA for all TCRbeta clonotypes obtained by the gDNA method from a few donors. In its TCRdb copy, this immuneACCESS table keeps in-frame sequences only and misses some clones. Where compared with another copy, unresolved V genes explain less than half of these, and the others have no known cause. The DNA gave D and trimming, while V, J and clone size come from that table. In this sample the table shows some 2,100,000 clones, 90% to 95% of which occur a single time. About 1.8% of the sample belongs to the ten largest clones.

CD8 naive samples were CD45RO-negative cells positively selected for CCR7, giving a CD45RA+CCR7+ population that excluded TemRA cells. The donors were healthy, HIV-negative adults with no recently reported acute infections or vaccinations. All donors were Caucasian adults living in Nashville, Tennessee, USA. Blood was collected by leukapheresis, and PBMCs were isolated by Ficoll-Histopaque density gradient centrifugation and then cryopreserved in liquid nitrogen vapor phase. Purity and quantity of every magnetically sorted T cell population were checked by analytical flow cytometry. Genomic DNA was isolated from each sorted fraction and quantified by UV absorbance on a Nanodrop 2000c. The germline V gene gives CDR1 as SGHTA and CDR2 as FQGTGA. Cut back by 2 bases and 3 bases, the V and J ends lie 11 bases apart. Counted from cysteine to phenylalanine, this CDR3 has 14 amino acids. Of the read, only the CDR3 DNA is kept; its 42 bases are in frame from base 1.

A note on this clone: Its target antigen remains unknown. Qualities for individual bases were not recorded, and no much larger clone is one base off. Other DNA variants within this sample encode the same CDR3.

The origin of this receptor is a man younger than 30 in good health. Some clones in this sample may be carry-over from other donors' samples. The sample taken for sequencing was naive CD8+ T cells from PBMCs. The cell subset or site label, read with the paper, signifies: CD45RA+CCR7+. The chain joins TRBV7-3 to TRBJ2-7; tentative D gene TRBD1, with 7 bases matching. The CDR3 has the sequence CASSLAGGGYEQYF. The bases read TGTGCCAGCAGCTTAGCAGGGGGAGGCTACGAGCAGTACTTC.